The 25 T cell receptor beta chains given below trace back to one sample, sequenced in a study of blood T cell repertoires in COVID-19. This table comes from immunoSEQ multiplex PCR, and its TCRdb copy is limited to in-frame clones, with some not included. The repertoire holds around 150,000 clones, with around 80% as singletons. Material for sequencing was peripheral blood. These receptors all come from a man in his fifties or sixties with active or convalescent COVID-19.

This chain uses TRBV11-2 with TRBJ2-7; TRBD1 agrees at 10 bases. Germline CDR1 is SGHAT and CDR2 is FQNNGV. This CDR3 comprises 14 residues. The J segment lost 5 bases and the V segment lost 0 bases, leaving 1 base of the junction unmatched. The CDR3 sequence is CASSLDGTGDEQYF. In DNA, the CDR3 is TGTGCCAGCAGCTTAGATGGGACAGGGGACGAGCAGTACTTC. The full variable domain, its missing parts supplied by reference TRBV11-2 and TRBJ2-7, is EAGVAQSPRYKIIEKRQSVAFWCNPISGHATLYWYQQILGQGPKLLIQFQNNGVVDDSQLPKDRFSAERLKGVDSTLKIQPAKLEDSAVYLCASSLDGTGDEQYFGPGTRLTVT.

The J gene is TRBJ1-2, the V gene TRBV3-1 (or the pseudogene TRBV3-2), with D possibly TRBD1 on 6 matching bases. From germline, CDR1 is LGHDT and CDR2 YNNKEL (reference sequence). The CDR3 is 13 amino acids. V lost 5 bases, J lost 8 bases, and 15 bases lay in between. The CDR3 is CASSKQGDHGYTF. CDR3 in DNA: TGTGCCAGCAGCAAACAGGGAGATCACGGCTACACCTTC.

This clone has only one observation. V and J are TRBV6-1 and TRBJ2-7; a weak D match, TRBD1 (6 bases). Germline assignment: CDR1 MNHNS and CDR2 SASEGT. V lost 1 base and J 6 bases, leaving 16 bases between the germline ends. The CDR3 loop spans 15 amino acids. CDR3 sequence: CASSEDPILGAEQYF. The CDR3 bases are TGTGCCAGCAGTGAAGACCCCATTTTGGGGGCCGAGCAGTACTTC.

V gene TRBV5-1 combines with J gene TRBJ1-2, with D perhaps matching TRBD1 (5 bases). Germline CDR1 reads SGHRS; CDR2 reads YFSETQ. The CDR3 consists of 13 residues. The ends were cut back, 1 base at V and 4 bases at J, with 8 bases in the middle. Written as DNA, the CDR3 is TGCGCCAGCAGCTTGTTTACAGGCTATGGCTACACCTTC. It specifies CASSLFTGYGYTF.

The genes are TRBV6-2 or TRBV6-3 and TRBJ1-6; 8 bases are shared with TRBD1. The CDR3 runs 13 residues. Germline V gene sequence: CDR1 MNHEY, CDR2 SVGEGT. V shed 5 bases, J shed 9 bases, and the junction held 3 bases outside the gene matches. The CDR3: CASSPGTGSPLHF. DNA for the CDR3: TGTGCCAGCAGTCCAGGGACAGGTTCACCCCTCCACTTT.

V usage is TRBV28 and J usage is TRBJ1-3, with D possibly being TRBD1 (5 bases). The CDR3 sequence is 14 residues long. V shed 5 bases and J shed 4 bases, with 12 bases lying between them. Germline CDR1 and CDR2: MDHEN and SYDVKM. The CDR3 reads CASSAAGTGNTIYF. The CDR3 nucleotides are TGTGCCAGCAGTGCGGCGGGGACGGGAAACACCATATATTTT.

The chain recombines TRBV27 with TRBJ2-5, with TRBD1 matching 9 bases. V lost 5 bases and J lost 5; bases outside the gene matches: 9. This CDR3 is built from 15 residues. Germline lookup yields CDR1 MNHEY and CDR2 SMNVEV (reference sequence). In nucleotides, the CDR3 is TGTGCCAGCAGTCCCAGGACAGGGGCGTGGGAGACCCAGTACTTC. It specifies CASSPRTGAWETQYF.

The chain combines TRBV5-1 with TRBJ2-7; D is ambiguous. Germline assignment: CDR1 SGHRS and CDR2 YFSETQ. Trimming shortened V by 0 bases and J by 5 bases, and 12 bases separated the two germline ends. The length of the CDR3 is 14 residues. The CDR3 loop is CASSLGSKANEQYF. In nucleotides, the CDR3 is TGCGCCAGCAGCTTGGGGAGTAAGGCGAACGAGCAGTACTTC.

The rearrangement joins TRBV6-2 or TRBV6-3 to TRBJ1-3; 7 positions match TRBD1. CDR3 length: 16 amino acids. Germline V gene data show CDR1 as MNHEY and CDR2 as SVGEGT. J lost 4 bases, V lost 0 bases, and 6 bases had no gene match. CDR3 amino acids: CASSYSFRGTGNTIYF. CDR3 sequence (DNA): TGTGCCAGCAGTTACTCGTTCAGGGGGACGGGAAACACCATATATTTT.

The chain joins TRBV5-6 to TRBJ1-1; 10 nucleotides agree with TRBD1. The length of the CDR3 is 14 residues. Trimming removed 6 bases from V and 4 bases from J; junction bases left unmatched: 6. Germline V gene data show CDR1 as SGHDT and CDR2 as YYEEEE. In nucleotides, the CDR3 is TGTGCCAGCACCCGGACAGGGGGGAGCACTGAAGCTTTCTTT. It is translated as CASTRTGGSTEAFF. The full variable domain, its missing parts supplied by reference TRBV5-6 and TRBJ1-1, is DAGVTQSPTHLIKTRGQQVTLRCSPKSGHDTVSWYQQALGQGPQFIFQYYEEEERQRGNFPDRFSGHQFPNYSSELNVNALLLGDSALYLCASTRTGGSTEAFFGQGTRLTVV.

The chain uses TRBV3-1 (or the pseudogene TRBV3-2) and TRBJ2-5; a weak D match, TRBD1 (5 bases). There are 13 residues in the CDR3. Germline V lookup: CDR1 LGHDT, CDR2 YNNKEL (reference sequence). Trimming removed 3 bases from V and 5 bases from J, with 10 bases in between. CDR3 protein: CASSHQGWETQYF. As DNA, the CDR3 is TGTGCCAGCAGCCACCAGGGATGGGAGACCCAGTACTTC.

The J gene is TRBJ2-3, the V gene TRBV3-1 (or the pseudogene TRBV3-2); a weak D match, TRBD1 (5 bases). The V gene lost 6 bases and the J gene lost 4 bases, with 11 bases spanning the gap. The CDR3 contains 13 residues. Germline CDR1 and CDR2: LGHDT and YNNKEL (reference sequence). CDR3 in DNA: TGTGCCAGCAGGGGGCAGGGCCCAGATACGCAGTATTTT. It translates to CASRGQGPDTQYF.

The chain recombines TRBV5-1 with TRBJ1-2; TRBD1 matches at 7 bases. The CDR3 covers 14 residues. Germline V gene sequence: CDR1 SGHRS, CDR2 YFSETQ. Trimming at V came to 1 base and at J to 6 bases, leaving 6 bases not matched to a gene. This CDR3 reads CASSLKGARDGYTF. The CDR3 nucleotides are TGCGCCAGCAGCTTGAAGGGGGCGAGGGATGGCTACACCTTC. The full variable domain, in which reference TRBV5-1 and TRBJ1-2 provide the parts outside the CDR3, is KAGVTQTPRYLIKTRGQQVTLSCSPISGHRSVSWYQQTPGQGLQFLFEYFSETQRNKGNFPGRFSGRQFSNSRSEMNVSTLELGDSALYLCASSLKGARDGYTFGSGTRLTVV.

The CDR3 coding sequence is TGTGCCAGCTCACCGCTTAACGGGACTAGACGGGAGACCCAGTACTTC. Protein sequence: CASSPLNGTRRETQYF. The rearrangement uses TRBV18 and TRBJ2-5; 8 bases fit TRBD2. CDR3 length equals 16 residues. V gave up 3 bases and J gave up 5 bases; unmatched junction bases: 11. Germline V gene lookup returns CDR1 KGHSH and CDR2 LQKENI.

The V call is TRBV7-2, the J call TRBJ2-5; TRBD2 matches 10 bases. The germline CDR1 and CDR2 sequences are SGHTA and FQGNSA. The junction had 12 bases not matched to a gene; V was cut back by 4 bases and J by 4 bases. CDR3 length: 17 residues. CDR3 sequence reads: CASSSRTLAGALETQYF. CDR3 bases: TGTGCCAGCAGCTCCCGGACGCTAGCGGGGGCTTTAGAGACCCAGTACTTC.

The J gene is TRBJ1-6, the V gene TRBV6-5; TRBD1 matches at 9 bases. With 4 bases clipped from V and 4 bases from J, the junction kept 2 bases outside the gene matches. Germline CDR1 is MNHEY and CDR2 is SVGAGI. The CDR3 totals 15 residues. The CDR3 reads CASSSGTGYNSPLHF. DNA of the CDR3: TGTGCCAGCAGTTCCGGGACAGGGTATAATTCACCCCTCCACTTT.

V gene TRBV20-1 combines with J gene TRBJ2-7; the match to TRBD2 covers 11 bases. Unmatched junction bases numbered 8, after V lost 3 bases and J lost 4 bases. The length of the CDR3 is 15 residues. The germline gives CDR1 DFQATT, CDR2 SNEGSKA (reference sequence). This CDR3 reads CSASVLAGGTYEQYF. The CDR3 coding sequence is TGCAGTGCTAGTGTCCTAGCGGGAGGTACTTACGAGCAGTACTTC.

This clone was seen a handful of times. CDR3 residues: CASSEAGLARETQYF. The CDR3 coding sequence is TGTGCCAGCAGTGAAGCGGGACTAGCGCGAGAGACCCAGTACTTC. The chain joins TRBV2 to TRBJ2-5; 10 positions agree with TRBD2. V lost 0 bases to trimming and J lost 4 bases; unmatched junction nucleotides: 2. This CDR3 spans 15 amino acids. Germline values: CDR1 SNHLY, CDR2 FYNNEI.

This chain links TRBV28 with TRBJ1-5, with a tentative D call TRBD1 (6 bases). CDR3 length equals 12 residues. Trimming took 9 bases from V and 8 from J, leaving 14 bases between them. Germline CDR1 and CDR2: MDHEN and SYDVKM. The CDR3 DNA is TGTGCCAGTCTTAGGGGGATCGAGCCCCAGCATTTT. Translated, it gives CASLRGIEPQHF.

The chain employs TRBV27 and TRBJ2-2, with D hard to call. V was pared by 3 bases and J by 7 bases, with 15 bases between. This CDR3 spans 15 amino acids. CDR1 MNHEY and CDR2 SMNVEV come from the germline V gene (reference sequence). The DNA of the CDR3 is TGTGCCAGCAGTTTTAGTACAGTGATTAGCGGGGAGCTGTTTTTT. Its translation: CASSFSTVISGELFF.

The chain is built from TRBV2 and TRBJ1-5; D unclear. This CDR3 has 13 amino acids. The germline V and J ends were trimmed by 5 bases and 4 bases, with 9 bases remaining between them. CDR1 is SNHLY, CDR2 FYNNEI, per germline. CDR3 residues: CASSPEGNQPQHF. Here the CDR3 DNA reads TGTGCCAGCAGTCCTGAGGGTAATCAGCCCCAGCATTTT.

This chain links TRBV12-3 or TRBV12-4 with TRBJ1-2, with D perhaps TRBD1 (6 bases). V gave up 7 bases and J gave up 0 bases, with 9 bases separating them. The CDR3 contains 13 residues. This CDR3 reads CASIQGANYGYTF. The CDR3 region has the DNA TGTGCCAGCATACAGGGAGCTAACTATGGCTACACCTTC.

J is TRBJ2-2 and V is TRBV7-6; 10 bases match TRBD2. V shed 0 bases, J shed 5 bases, and the junction held 9 bases outside the gene matches. This CDR3 is 18 amino acids long. The germline V gene encodes CDR1 SGHVS and CDR2 FNYEAQ. CDR3 bases: TGTGCCAGCAGCTTAGCGAGTCTAGCGGGGGCCGGGACCGGGGAGCTGTTTTTT. This translates into CASSLASLAGAGTGELFF.

The chain recombines TRBV5-1 with TRBJ2-7; 7 nucleotides match TRBD2. Unmatched junction bases numbered 11, after V lost 2 bases and J lost 0 bases. The CDR3 is made up of 17 amino acids. The V gene's germline CDR1 is SGHRS and CDR2 YFSETQ. CDR3 DNA: TGCGCCAGCAGCTTTAGCCTAGCGGCCTCGAGCTCCTACGAGCAGTACTTC. Translation: CASSFSLAASSSYEQYF.

The chain uses TRBV6-5 and TRBJ2-7; maybe TRBD1 (5 bases). Per germline, CDR1 MNHEY and CDR2 SVGAGI. This CDR3 has 12 residues. V lost 9 bases to trimming and J lost 0 bases, with 9 bases between them. The CDR3 sequence: CARTASSYEQYF. CDR3 DNA: TGTGCCAGGACAGCGAGCTCCTACGAGCAGTACTTC.